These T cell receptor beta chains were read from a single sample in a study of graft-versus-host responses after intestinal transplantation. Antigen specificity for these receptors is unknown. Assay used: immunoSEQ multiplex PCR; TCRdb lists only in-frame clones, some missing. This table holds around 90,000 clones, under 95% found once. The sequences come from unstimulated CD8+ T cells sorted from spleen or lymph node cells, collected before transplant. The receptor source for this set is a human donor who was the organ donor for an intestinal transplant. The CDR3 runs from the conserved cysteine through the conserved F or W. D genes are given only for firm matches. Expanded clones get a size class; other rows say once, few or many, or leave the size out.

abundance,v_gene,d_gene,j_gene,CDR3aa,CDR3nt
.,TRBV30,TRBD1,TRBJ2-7,CAFLTPPGQPYEQYF,TGTGCCTTCCTCACCCCTCCGGGACAGCCCTACGAGCAGTACTTC
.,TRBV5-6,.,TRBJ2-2,CASRSRAGELFF,TGTGCCAGCAGAAGTCGAGCCGGGGAGCTGTTTTTT
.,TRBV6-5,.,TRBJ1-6,CATPTEGSYNSPLHF,TGTGCCACCCCGACAGAAGGAAGCTATAATTCACCCCTCCACTTT
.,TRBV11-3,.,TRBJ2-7,CASSRRGHPTREQYF,TGTGCCAGCAGCCGAAGGGGCCATCCAACGAGGGAGCAGTACTTC
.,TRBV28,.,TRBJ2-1,CASRLAENSYNEQFF,TGTGCCAGCAGATTAGCGGAGAACTCCTACAATGAGCAGTTCTTC
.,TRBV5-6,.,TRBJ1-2,CASSQWTALNYGYTF,TGTGCCAGCAGTCAGTGGACAGCACTTAACTATGGCTACACCTTC
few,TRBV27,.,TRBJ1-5,CASSFHGNQPQHF,TGTGCCAGCAGTTTTCACGGTAATCAGCCCCAGCATTTT
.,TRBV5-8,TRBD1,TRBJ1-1,CALPQDRVGLDTEAFF,TGTGCCCTACCCCAGGACAGGGTGGGACTGGACACTGAAGCTTTCTTT
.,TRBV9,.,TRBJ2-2,CASSPLKGSGRTGELFF,TGTGCCAGCAGCCCCCTCAAGGGTAGCGGTCGCACCGGGGAGCTGTTTTTT
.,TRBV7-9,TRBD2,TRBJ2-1,CASSLVRSGGTYNEQFF,TGTGCCAGCAGCTTAGTGCGTAGCGGGGGGACCTACAATGAGCAGTTCTTC
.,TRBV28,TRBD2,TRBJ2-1,CASTILGLAGYNEQFF,TGTGCCAGCACAATACTCGGACTAGCGGGATACAATGAGCAGTTCTTC
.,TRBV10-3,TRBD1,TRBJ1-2,CAISAEDRGRLYGYTF,TGTGCCATCAGCGCCGAGGACAGGGGGCGCCTGTATGGCTACACCTTC
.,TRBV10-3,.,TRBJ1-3,CAISLTYYGNTIYF,TGTGCCATCAGCCTAACATACTATGGAAACACCATATATTTT
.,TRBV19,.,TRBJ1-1,CASSSRDWVTEAFF,TGTGCCAGTAGCTCCAGGGATTGGGTCACTGAAGCTTTCTTT
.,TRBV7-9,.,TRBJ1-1,CASSLDRVGTEAFF,TGTGCCAGCAGCTTAGACAGGGTGGGTACTGAAGCTTTCTTT
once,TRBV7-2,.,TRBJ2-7,CASSLAQGTYEQYF,TGTGCCAGCAGCTTAGCGCAGGGGACCTACGAGCAGTACTTC
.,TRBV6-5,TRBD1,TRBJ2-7,CASSKTGYGYEQYF,TGTGCCAGCAGTAAGACAGGGTATGGGTACGAGCAGTACTTC
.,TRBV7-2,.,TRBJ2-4,CASSLAREAKNIQYF,TGTGCCAGCAGCTTAGCGAGAGAAGCCAAAAACATTCAGTACTTC
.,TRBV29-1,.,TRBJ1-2,CSVEGAYGYTF,TGCAGCGTTGAAGGGGCCTATGGCTACACCTTC
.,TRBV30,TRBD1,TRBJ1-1,CAWRPGGNTEAFF,TGTGCCTGGAGACCAGGGGGTAACACTGAAGCTTTCTTT
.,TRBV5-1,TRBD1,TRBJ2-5,CASSLGQGARETQYF,TGCGCCAGCAGCTTGGGGCAGGGGGCCCGTGAGACCCAGTACTTC
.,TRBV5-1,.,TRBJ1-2,CASSLVYPSVDGYTF,TGCGCCAGCAGCTTGGTCTACCCCTCGGTTGATGGCTACACCTTC
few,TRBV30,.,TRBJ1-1,CAWGLGTEAFF,TGTGCCTGGGGTCTAGGTACTGAAGCTTTCTTT
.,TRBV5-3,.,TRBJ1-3,CARSLGQVSGNTIYF,TGTGCCAGAAGCTTGGGGCAGGTAAGTGGAAACACCATATATTTT
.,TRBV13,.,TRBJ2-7,CASSFRGPYEQYF,TGTGCCAGCAGCTTCCGGGGTCCCTACGAGCAGTACTTC
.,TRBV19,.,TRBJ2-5,CASSIVAFQETQYF,TGTGCCAGTAGTATAGTTGCGTTCCAAGAGACCCAGTACTTC
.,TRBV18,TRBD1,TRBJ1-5,CASSLGQGRNQPQHF,TGTGCCAGCTCACTGGGACAGGGCCGCAATCAGCCCCAGCATTTT
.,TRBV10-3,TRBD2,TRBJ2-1,CAIREAGGPSYNEQFF,TGTGCCATCAGAGAAGCGGGAGGGCCGAGCTACAATGAGCAGTTCTTC
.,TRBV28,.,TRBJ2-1,CASVWTAGYNEQFF,TGTGCCAGCGTATGGACCGCGGGCTACAATGAGCAGTTCTTC
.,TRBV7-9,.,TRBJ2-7,CASSLAGQGYGDEQYF,TGTGCCAGCAGCTTAGCCGGTCAGGGGTATGGTGACGAGCAGTACTTC
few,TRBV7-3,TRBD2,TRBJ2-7,CASSLLAGAEQYF,TGTGCCAGCAGCTTACTAGCGGGAGCCGAGCAGTACTTC
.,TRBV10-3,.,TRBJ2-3,CAISQESVNSLSTDTQYF,TGTGCCATCAGTCAGGAATCCGTAAATTCACTTAGCACAGATACGCAGTATTTT
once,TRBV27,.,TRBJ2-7,CASSLTLPGSYEQYF,TGTGCCAGCAGTTTAACCCTCCCGGGGTCCTACGAGCAGTACTTC
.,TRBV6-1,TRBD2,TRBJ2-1,CASRFLAGDYNEQFF,TGTGCCAGCAGGTTTCTAGCGGGGGATTACAATGAGCAGTTCTTC
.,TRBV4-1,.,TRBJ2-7,CASSPSTNPDTPIWEQYF,TGCGCCAGCAGCCCCAGTACTAATCCGGACACGCCGATTTGGGAGCAGTACTTC
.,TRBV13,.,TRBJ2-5,CASSPGGTQYF,TGTGCCAGCAGCCCCGGTGGGACCCAGTACTTC
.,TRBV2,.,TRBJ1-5,CASSVWEGDQPQHF,TGTGCCAGCAGTGTGTGGGAGGGAGATCAGCCCCAGCATTTT
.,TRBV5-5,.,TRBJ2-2,CASSSRDMELFF,TGTGCCAGCAGCTCCCGGGACATGGAGCTGTTTTTT
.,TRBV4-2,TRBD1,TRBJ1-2,CASSHPGQGAGYGYTF,TGTGCCAGCAGCCACCCCGGACAGGGGGCGGGGTATGGCTACACCTTC
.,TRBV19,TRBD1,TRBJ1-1,CASSRRQGGTEAFF,TGTGCCAGTAGTAGAAGACAGGGTGGTACTGAAGCTTTCTTT